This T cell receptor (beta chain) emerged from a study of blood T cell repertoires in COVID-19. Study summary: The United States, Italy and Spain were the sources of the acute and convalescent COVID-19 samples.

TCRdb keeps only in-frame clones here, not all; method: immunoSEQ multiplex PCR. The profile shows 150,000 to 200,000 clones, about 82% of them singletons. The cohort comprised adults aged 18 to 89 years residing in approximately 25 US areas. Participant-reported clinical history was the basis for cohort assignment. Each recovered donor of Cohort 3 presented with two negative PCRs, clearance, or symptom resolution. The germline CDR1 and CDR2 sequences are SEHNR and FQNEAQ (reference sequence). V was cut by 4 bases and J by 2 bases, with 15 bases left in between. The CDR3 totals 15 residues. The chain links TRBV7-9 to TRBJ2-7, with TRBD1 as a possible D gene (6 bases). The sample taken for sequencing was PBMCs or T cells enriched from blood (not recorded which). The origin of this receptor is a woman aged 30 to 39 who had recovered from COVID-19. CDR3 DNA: TGTGCCAGCAGCTCCAACAGGGCCGCTACCTACGAGCAGTACTTC. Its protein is CASSSNRAATYEQYF.